The 30 T cell receptor beta chains in this list originate from one sample, sequenced in a study of T cell changes during pregnancy in multiple sclerosis. The table came from immunoSEQ multiplex PCR; TCRdb's copy has only in-frame clones and leaves some out. The sample contains about 54,000 clones, about 90% of which appear only once. Sample: peripheral blood, taken after pregnancy. These receptors were collected from a female donor in good health, enrolled as a control in a pregnancy study.

The chain carries TRBV19 and TRBJ2-7, with TRBD1 as a possible D gene (6 bases). The length of the CDR3 is 15 residues. The V and J ends lost 6 bases and 4 bases respectively, with 19 bases between them. Germline CDR1 LNHDA, CDR2 SQIVND (reference sequence). The CDR3 sequence is CASSPPDRPDYEQYF. The CDR3 DNA reads as TGTGCCAGTAGCCCCCCAGACAGGCCGGATTACGAGCAGTACTTC.

V gene TRBV2 combines with J gene TRBJ2-7, with D tentatively TRBD1 (6 bases). Germline assignment: CDR1 SNHLY and CDR2 FYNNEI. The germline V and J ends were trimmed by 7 bases and 5 bases, with 12 bases remaining between them. This CDR3 contains 12 residues. The DNA of the CDR3 is TGTGCCAGCATTACCAGGGGCAACGAGCAGTACTTC. Protein product: CASITRGNEQYF.

The rearrangement uses TRBV28 and TRBJ1-3; D remains unclear. V lost 7 bases, J lost 0 bases, and 19 bases lay in between. This CDR3 region has 17 residues. Germline lookup yields CDR1 MDHEN and CDR2 SYDVKM. In DNA, the CDR3 is TGTGCCAGCATGGCGGCCGTTCGACCTGGCTCTGGAAACACCATATATTTT. This encodes CASMAAVRPGSGNTIYF.

This rearrangement joins TRBV7-2 to TRBJ1-5; D call uncertain. The CDR3 has 17 amino acids. V was clipped by 1 base and J by 0 bases, with 13 bases between them. Germline V CDR1 and CDR2: SGHTA, FQGNSA. The CDR3, as DNA: TGTGCCAGCAGCTTAGAAACCTATTTCAATAGCAATCAGCCCCAGCATTTT. It encodes CASSLETYFNSNQPQHF. Based on the CDR3 plus reference TRBV7-2 and TRBJ1-5, the full variable domain is GAGVSQSPSNKVTEKGKDVELRCDPISGHTALYWYRQSLGQGLEFLIYFQGNSAPDKSGLPSDRFSAERTGGSVSTLTIQRTQQEDSAVYLCASSLETYFNSNQPQHFGDGTRLSIL.

The CDR3, as DNA: TGTGCCAGCATCGGAGCAGGGGCTCTCTCCAATGGCTACACCTTC. Translation gives CASIGAGALSNGYTF. The J gene is TRBJ1-2, the V gene TRBV5-6; a weak D match, TRBD1 (6 bases). From germline, CDR1 is SGHDT and CDR2 YYEEEE. The CDR3 length is 15 residues. Trimming pared 6 bases from V and 6 bases from J, leaving 21 bases between.

This chain connects TRBV5-6 to TRBJ1-5; TRBD1 matches 8 bases. Trimming took 3 bases from V and 1 from J; bases not matched to a gene: 3. Germline-derived CDR1 and CDR2 are SGHDT and YYEEEE. This CDR3 is built from 15 residues. The CDR3 here is CASSSTGVSNQPQHF. The DNA of the CDR3 is TGTGCCAGCAGCTCGACAGGGGTCAGCAATCAGCCCCAGCATTTT.

The gene calls are TRBV27 and TRBJ2-1; D is uncertain. V lost 6 bases, J lost 4 bases, and 10 bases lay in between. Germline values: CDR1 MNHEY, CDR2 SMNVEV (reference sequence). The CDR3 is 13 amino acids. The CDR3 region has the DNA TGTGCCAGCAGCCCCTCAACATACAATGAGCAGTTCTTC. Translated, it gives CASSPSTYNEQFF.

V usage is TRBV27 and J usage is TRBJ1-1; D is unresolved. Germline assignment: CDR1 MNHEY and CDR2 SMNVEV (reference sequence). Deletions cut 3 bases from V and 1 base from J, with 12 bases between. The CDR3 runs to 15 residues. CDR3 sequence reads: CASSLSTPGNTEAFF. The CDR3 DNA sequence: TGTGCCAGCAGTTTGTCGACCCCAGGGAACACTGAAGCTTTCTTT.

The chain is built from TRBV9 and TRBJ2-3, with 7 bases identical to TRBD2. V shed 2 bases and J 1 base; nucleotides not matched to a gene: 4. The CDR3 is made up of 15 amino acids. CDR1 and CDR2 from the germline V gene are SGDLS and YYNGEE. In DNA form, the CDR3 reads TGTGCCAGCAGCGTTAGCGGGTCGCGCACAGATACGCAGTATTTT. Translating gives CASSVSGSRTDTQYF.

The chain uses TRBV6-4 and TRBJ2-3; 9 nucleotides match TRBD2. Germline-derived CDR1 and CDR2 are MRHNA and SNTAGT. J lost 4 bases, V lost 3 bases, and 8 bases had no gene match. This CDR3 is built from 16 residues. The chain's CDR3 is CASSEEGGGAADTQYF. CDR3 bases: TGTGCCAGCAGTGAAGAGGGCGGGGGGGCCGCAGATACGCAGTATTTT.

The V and J genes are TRBV7-9 and TRBJ2-5; 9 bases are a match to TRBD2. The CDR3 contains 14 residues. With 6 bases clipped from V and 4 bases from J, the junction kept 6 bases outside the gene matches. Germline V CDR1 and CDR2: SEHNR, FQNEAQ (reference sequence). This CDR3 is CASSQRGATETQYF. The CDR3, as DNA: TGTGCCAGCAGTCAGCGGGGGGCCACAGAGACCCAGTACTTC.

The chain combines TRBV28 with TRBJ1-2; the D is unclear. This CDR3 contains 13 residues. Trimming took off 4 bases at V and 4 bases at J, with 10 bases between the two ends. The germline V gene has CDR1 MDHEN and CDR2 SYDVKM. DNA for the CDR3: TGTGCCAGCAGTTCTGCAGTCGTCTATGGCTACACCTTC. Protein product: CASSSAVVYGYTF.

The V and J genes are TRBV19 and TRBJ2-6; 11 bases are a match to TRBD2. Unmatched junction bases numbered 5, after V lost 5 bases and J lost 2 bases. Germline loops: CDR1 LNHDA, CDR2 SQIVND (reference sequence). The CDR3 has 17 amino acids. CDR3 in DNA: TGTGCCAGTAGTGGTGAACTAGCGGGGGCTGGGGCCAACGTCCTGACTTTC. This sequence encodes CASSGELAGAGANVLTF.

The chain is built from TRBV7-9 and TRBJ2-5, with 12 bases matching TRBD2. Trimming removed 2 bases from V and 4 bases from J; junction bases left unmatched: 8. Germline loops: CDR1 SEHNR, CDR2 FQNEAQ (reference sequence). The CDR3 length is 17 residues. In DNA form, the CDR3 reads TGTGCCAGCAGCTTATATCTGTCGACTAGCGGGGGAGAGACCCAGTACTTC. Its protein product is CASSLYLSTSGGETQYF.

The chain links TRBV6-4 to TRBJ2-3; 14 positions match TRBD2. V gave up 2 bases and J gave up 4 bases; unmatched junction bases: 2. Looked up from germline, CDR1 is MRHNA and CDR2 is SNTAGT. The CDR3 loop spans 16 amino acids. CDR3 DNA: TGTGCCAGCAGTGACGGACTAGCGGGAGGTGCAGATACGCAGTATTTT. This sequence encodes CASSDGLAGGADTQYF.

This clone was observed a single time. The chain has TRBV7-2 and TRBJ2-7; 9 nucleotides line up with TRBD1. The germline gives CDR1 SGHTA, CDR2 FQGNSA. The junction had 7 bases not matched to a gene; V was cut back by 2 bases and J by 2 bases. The CDR3 loop spans 16 amino acids. The CDR3 loop is CASSLKLGQGPYEQYF. CDR3 DNA sequence: TGTGCCAGCAGCTTAAAGTTGGGACAGGGCCCCTACGAGCAGTACTTC.

The CDR3 reads CASSIGPAGNQPQHF. CDR3 DNA sequence: TGTGCCAGTAGTATCGGCCCGGCGGGCAATCAGCCCCAGCATTTT. The V call is TRBV19, the J call TRBJ1-5; D not resolved. The V and J ends lost 3 bases and 2 bases respectively, with 11 bases between them. In germline, CDR1 is LNHDA, CDR2 SQIVND (reference sequence). This CDR3 contains 15 residues.

The gene calls are TRBV7-2 and TRBJ1-2, with a tentative D call TRBD1 (5 bases). Between the trimmed V and J ends, which lost 3 bases and 8 bases, there was a span of 19 bases. The CDR3 contains 15 residues. Germline V gene data show CDR1 as SGHTA and CDR2 as FQGNSA. CDR3 sequence: CASSFPDSGEGGYTF. The CDR3 DNA reads TGTGCCAGCAGCTTCCCAGACTCGGGGGAGGGAGGCTACACCTTC.

V and J are TRBV14 and TRBJ1-1; 7 bases are a match to TRBD1. Germline CDR1 reads SGHDN; CDR2 reads FVKESK. The CDR3 is made up of 15 amino acids. Trimming took 1 base from V and 6 from J; bases not matched to a gene: 8. CDR3 nucleotides: TGTGCCAGCAGCCAAGTGTTCCGTCAGGGGGCTGAAGCTTTCTTT. This codes for CASSQVFRQGAEAFF.

V gene TRBV18 combines with J gene TRBJ2-7; 7 bases fit TRBD1. The CDR3 totals 13 residues. Germline V gene sequence: CDR1 KGHSH, CDR2 LQKENI. The V segment lost 3 bases and the J segment 4 bases; nucleotides outside the gene matches: 3. The CDR3 DNA is TGTGCCAGCTCACCCCGACAGGGTTACGAGCAGTACTTC. It yields the protein CASSPRQGYEQYF.

This chain uses TRBV27 with TRBJ2-2; no clear D. CDR3 size: 15 residues. CDR1 and CDR2 (germline): MNHEY, SMNVEV (reference sequence). Deletions cut 3 bases from V and 1 base from J, with 9 bases between. DNA for the CDR3: TGTGCCAGCAGTTTGGGCACCCTGAACACCGGGGAGCTGTTTTTT. Protein sequence: CASSLGTLNTGELFF.

The chain joins TRBV28 to TRBJ1-2; TRBD1 matches 8 bases. Germline V gives CDR1 MDHEN, CDR2 SYDVKM. The CDR3 length is 14 residues. V dropped 7 bases and J dropped 3; count of bases not matched to a gene: 7. The CDR3 here is CASNPPGGHYGYTF. The CDR3 DNA reads TGTGCCAGCAACCCGCCAGGGGGCCACTATGGCTACACCTTC.

J is TRBJ1-2 and V is TRBV7-2; D uncertain. The CDR3 runs to 13 residues. V was cut by 1 base and J by 2 bases, with 5 bases left in between. The germline V gene has CDR1 SGHTA and CDR2 FQGNSA. The CDR3 nucleotides read TGTGCCAGCAGCTTAGATACAAACTATGGCTACACCTTC. Its translation: CASSLDTNYGYTF.

The genes are TRBV4-1 and TRBJ1-2; D is unclear. CDR3 size: 14 residues. V shed 1 base and J shed 2 bases, with 8 bases lying between them. Germline-derived CDR1 and CDR2 are MGHRA and YSYEKL. CDR3 protein: CASSQATGNYGYTF. The CDR3 DNA reads TGCGCCAGCAGCCAAGCGACTGGGAACTATGGCTACACCTTC.

V gene TRBV7-2 combines with J gene TRBJ2-5; 7 bases align to TRBD2. This CDR3 region has 13 residues. Germline-derived CDR1 and CDR2 are SGHTA and FQGNSA. The V segment lost 5 bases and the J segment 5 bases; nucleotides outside the gene matches: 5. The CDR3 bases are TGTGCCAGCAGCCCACTAGCGACGGAGACCCAGTACTTC. Its translation: CASSPLATETQYF.

The chain couples TRBV11-2 to TRBJ2-1, with a weak D call TRBD2 (5 bases). The V gene lost 3 bases and the J gene lost 0 bases, with 12 bases spanning the gap. This CDR3 is built from 16 residues. Per the germline V gene, CDR1 is SGHAT and CDR2 is FQNNGV. The CDR3: CASSFGGSSSYNEQFF. CDR3 DNA sequence: TGTGCCAGCAGCTTCGGCGGGTCCAGCTCCTACAATGAGCAGTTCTTC.

This chain joins TRBV7-2 and TRBJ2-3, with TRBD2 matching over 13 bases. The CDR3 length is 16 residues. In germline, CDR1 is SGHTA, CDR2 FQGNSA. The V and J ends lost 5 bases and 1 base, in that order; junction bases with no gene match: 3. The CDR3 bases are TGTGCCAGCAGCCCACTAGCGGGGGGGGGCACAGATACGCAGTATTTT. As protein: CASSPLAGGGTDTQYF. The full variable domain, in which reference TRBV7-2 and TRBJ2-3 provide the parts outside the CDR3, is GAGVSQSPSNKVTEKGKDVELRCDPISGHTALYWYRQSLGQGLEFLIYFQGNSAPDKSGLPSDRFSAERTGGSVSTLTIQRTQQEDSAVYLCASSPLAGGGTDTQYFGPGTRLTVL.

The chain uses TRBV27 and TRBJ1-4; weak D call: TRBD1 (5 bases). This CDR3 has 13 residues. Germline V gene lookup returns CDR1 MNHEY and CDR2 SMNVEV (reference sequence). Deletions cut 6 bases from V and 7 bases from J, with 12 bases between. The CDR3 DNA follows: TGTGCCAGCAGCTGGGGCGGTCCTGAAAAACTGTTTTTT. It yields the protein CASSWGGPEKLFF.

The chain combines TRBV19 with TRBJ1-1; D possibly corresponds to TRBD1 (5 bases). CDR1 and CDR2 from the germline V gene are LNHDA and SQIVND (reference sequence). The CDR3 runs 15 residues. V was cut by 6 bases and J by 2 bases, with 16 bases left in between. The CDR3 coding sequence is TGTGCCAGTAGCGGCCTGGACAACGCCAACACTGAAGCTTTCTTT. Translation: CASSGLDNANTEAFF.

J is TRBJ2-4 and V is TRBV5-6; 15 nucleotides align to TRBD2. Looked up from germline, CDR1 is SGHDT and CDR2 is YYEEEE. The ends lost 0 bases at V and 9 bases at J; junction bases unmatched: 10. The CDR3 is 18 amino acids. In nucleotides, the CDR3 is TGTGCCAGCAGCTTGGCCCCCGGGACTAGCGGGAGGCGGGGCATTCAGTACTTC. Translating it yields CASSLAPGTSGRRGIQYF.